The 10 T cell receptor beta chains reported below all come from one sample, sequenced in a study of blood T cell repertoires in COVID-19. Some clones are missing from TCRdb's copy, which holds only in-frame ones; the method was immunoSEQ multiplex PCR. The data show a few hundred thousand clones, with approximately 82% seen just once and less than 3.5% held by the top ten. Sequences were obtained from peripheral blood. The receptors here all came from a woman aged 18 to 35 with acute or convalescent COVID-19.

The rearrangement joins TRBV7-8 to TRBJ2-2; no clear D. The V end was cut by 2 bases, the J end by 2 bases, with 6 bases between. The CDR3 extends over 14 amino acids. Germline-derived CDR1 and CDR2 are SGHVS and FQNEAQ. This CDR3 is CASSLTANTGELFF. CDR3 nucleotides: TGTGCCAGCAGCTTAACAGCTAACACCGGGGAGCTGTTTTTT.

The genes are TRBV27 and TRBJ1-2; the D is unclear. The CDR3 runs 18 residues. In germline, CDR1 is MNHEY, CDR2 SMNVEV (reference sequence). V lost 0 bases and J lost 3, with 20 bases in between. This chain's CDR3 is CASSLSLAGTTLDYGYTF. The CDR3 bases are TGTGCCAGCAGTTTATCGCTGGCAGGTACCACACTCGACTATGGCTACACCTTC.

The CDR3 coding sequence is TGTGCCAGCAGCCAAGTTCCAGCGGAAGGCTACACCTTC. Protein sequence: CASSQVPAEGYTF. The chain links TRBV3-1 (or the pseudogene TRBV3-2) to TRBJ1-2; D ambiguous. Germline assignment: CDR1 LGHDT and CDR2 YNNKEL (reference sequence). The CDR3 loop spans 13 amino acids. Between the trimmed V and J ends, which lost 1 base and 8 bases, there was a span of 11 bases.

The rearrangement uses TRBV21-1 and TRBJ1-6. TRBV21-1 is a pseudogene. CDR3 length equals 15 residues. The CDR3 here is CASSPSGAPNSPLHF. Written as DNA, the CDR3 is TGTGCCAGCAGCCCTTCGGGAGCCCCCAATTCACCCCTCCACTTT.

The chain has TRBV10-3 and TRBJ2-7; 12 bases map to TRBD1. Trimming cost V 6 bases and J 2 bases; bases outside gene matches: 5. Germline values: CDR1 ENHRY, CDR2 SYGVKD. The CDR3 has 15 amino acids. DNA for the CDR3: TGTGCCATCAGGGAGGGACAGGGGGCCCCCTACGAGCAGTACTTC. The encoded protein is CAIREGQGAPYEQYF.

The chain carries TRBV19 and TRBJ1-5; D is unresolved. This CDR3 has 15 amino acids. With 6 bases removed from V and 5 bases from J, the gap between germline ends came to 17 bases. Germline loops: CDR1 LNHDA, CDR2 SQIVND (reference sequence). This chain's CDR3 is CASRIDLAGDQPQHF. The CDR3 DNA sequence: TGTGCCAGTAGAATCGACCTCGCCGGAGATCAGCCCCAGCATTTT. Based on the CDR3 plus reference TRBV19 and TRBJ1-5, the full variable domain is DGGITQSPKYLFRKEGQNVTLSCEQNLNHDAMYWYRQDPGQGLRLIYYSQIVNDFQKGDIAEGYSVSREKKESFPLTVTSAQKNPTAFYLCASRIDLAGDQPQHFGDGTRLSIL.

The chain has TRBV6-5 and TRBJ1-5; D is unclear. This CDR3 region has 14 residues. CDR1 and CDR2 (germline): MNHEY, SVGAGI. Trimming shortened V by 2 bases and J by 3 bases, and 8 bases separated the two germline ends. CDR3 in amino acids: CASSYGGINQPQHF. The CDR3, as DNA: TGTGCCAGCAGTTACGGAGGGATCAATCAGCCCCAGCATTTT.

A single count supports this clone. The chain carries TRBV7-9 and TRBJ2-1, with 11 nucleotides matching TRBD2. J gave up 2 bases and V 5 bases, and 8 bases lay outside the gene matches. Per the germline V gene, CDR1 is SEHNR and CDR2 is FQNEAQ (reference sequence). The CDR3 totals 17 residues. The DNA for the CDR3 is TGTGCCAGCAGCCTCACTAGCGGGAGTTTTGCCTACAATGAGCAGTTCTTC. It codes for CASSLTSGSFAYNEQFF.

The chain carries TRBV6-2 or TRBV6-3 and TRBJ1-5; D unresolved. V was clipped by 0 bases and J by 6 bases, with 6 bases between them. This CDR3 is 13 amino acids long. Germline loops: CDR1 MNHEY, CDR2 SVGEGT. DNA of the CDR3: TGTGCCAGCAGTTACTCGAGAGTTCAGCCCCAGCATTTT. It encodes CASSYSRVQPQHF.

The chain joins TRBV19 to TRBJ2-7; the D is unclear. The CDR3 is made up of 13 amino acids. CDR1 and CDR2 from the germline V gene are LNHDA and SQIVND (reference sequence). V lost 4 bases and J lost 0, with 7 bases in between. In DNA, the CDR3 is TGTGCCAGTAGTAAACAAGACTCCTACGAGCAGTACTTC. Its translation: CASSKQDSYEQYF.